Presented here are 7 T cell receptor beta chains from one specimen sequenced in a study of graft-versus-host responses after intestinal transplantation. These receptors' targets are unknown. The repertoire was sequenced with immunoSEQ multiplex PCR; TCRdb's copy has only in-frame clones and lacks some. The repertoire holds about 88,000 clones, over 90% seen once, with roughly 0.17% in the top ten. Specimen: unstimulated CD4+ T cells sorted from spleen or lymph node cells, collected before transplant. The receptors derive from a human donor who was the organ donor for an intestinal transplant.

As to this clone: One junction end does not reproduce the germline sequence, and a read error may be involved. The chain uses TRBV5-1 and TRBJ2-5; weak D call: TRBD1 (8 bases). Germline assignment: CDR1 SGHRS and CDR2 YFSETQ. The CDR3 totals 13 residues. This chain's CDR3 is CASSLTGGETRYF. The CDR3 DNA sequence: TGCGCCAGCAGCTTGACAGGGGGGGAGACCCGGTACTTC.

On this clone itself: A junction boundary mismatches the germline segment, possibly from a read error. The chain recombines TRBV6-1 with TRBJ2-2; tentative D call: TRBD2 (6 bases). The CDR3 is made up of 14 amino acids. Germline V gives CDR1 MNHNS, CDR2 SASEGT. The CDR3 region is CASSGLHQTGGLFF. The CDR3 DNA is TGTGCCAGCAGTGGGCTTCATCAAACCGGGGGGCTGTTTTTT.

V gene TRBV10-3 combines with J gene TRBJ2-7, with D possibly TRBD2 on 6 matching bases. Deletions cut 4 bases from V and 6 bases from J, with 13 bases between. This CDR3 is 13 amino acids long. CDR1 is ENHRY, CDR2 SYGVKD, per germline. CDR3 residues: CAISAGVGGEQYF. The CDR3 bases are TGTGCCATCAGTGCGGGGGTCGGCGGCGAGCAGTACTTC.

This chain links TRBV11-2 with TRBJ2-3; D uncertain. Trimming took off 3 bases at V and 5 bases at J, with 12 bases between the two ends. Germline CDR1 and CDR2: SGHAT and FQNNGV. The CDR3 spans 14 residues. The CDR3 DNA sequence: TGTGCCAGCAGCTTTGGGCAGCTGGGAGATACGCAGTATTTT. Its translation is CASSFGQLGDTQYF.

The CDR3 loop reads CASSWTGGEDTEAFF. In nucleotides, the CDR3 is TGCGCCAGCAGCTGGACAGGGGGCGAGGACACTGAAGCTTTCTTT. This chain joins TRBV5-1 and TRBJ1-1, with TRBD1 matching 11 bases. V lost 3 bases and J lost 3; bases outside the gene matches: 4. Germline V gives CDR1 SGHRS, CDR2 YFSETQ. The CDR3 is 15 residues long.

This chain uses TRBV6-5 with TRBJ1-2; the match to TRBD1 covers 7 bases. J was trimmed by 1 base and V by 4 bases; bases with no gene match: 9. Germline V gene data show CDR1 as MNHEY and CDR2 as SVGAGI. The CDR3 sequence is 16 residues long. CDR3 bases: TGTGCCAGCAGTTCACCAAGGCAGGGGGATAACTATGGCTACACCTTC. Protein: CASSSPRQGDNYGYTF.

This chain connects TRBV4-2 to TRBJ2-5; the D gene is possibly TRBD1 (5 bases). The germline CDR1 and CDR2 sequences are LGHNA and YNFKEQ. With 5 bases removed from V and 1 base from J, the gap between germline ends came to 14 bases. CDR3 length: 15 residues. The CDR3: CASSARQGAQETQYF. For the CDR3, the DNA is TGTGCCAGCAGCGCACGGCAAGGGGCCCAAGAGACCCAGTACTTC.